This T cell receptor (beta chain) appears in the sequencing data of a study of blood T cells in healthy people across ages. A J-beta primer mix and a sample-barcoded 5' primer were used in a second PCR of about 7 to 11 cycles. TCRdb called the 5' RACE reads again in MiXCR, with one record for every CDR3 protein. This sample has hundreds of thousands of distinct CDR3 sequences, with roughly 41% found just once. The CDR3 contains 15 residues. Germline-derived CDR1 and CDR2 are SGHRS and YFSETQ. V was cut by 0 bases and J by 6 bases, with 15 bases left in between. For every donor, a draw yielded roughly 9.3 milliliters of peripheral blood. Total RNA was extracted at no less than 5.5 micrograms per sample.

The V gene is TRBV5-1, the J gene TRBJ1-1, with D tentatively TRBD1 (5 bases). Sequences were obtained from blood. The TCR comes from a man aged 80 or over in good health. CDR3 coding DNA: TGCGCCAGCAGCTTGGAAGGGGCGGGTTACTCTGAAGCTTTCTTT. It translates to CASSLEGAGYSEAFF.